One and the same sample provided the 15 T cell receptor beta chains below, sequenced in a study of blood T cell repertoires in COVID-19. Here immunoSEQ multiplex PCR was the method, and the copy in TCRdb shows in-frame clones only, minus some. The data contain about 180,000 clones, roughly 81% of them singletons. The sample consisted of peripheral blood. The source is a woman older than 75 with COVID-19, enrolled during active disease.

V gene TRBV7-9 combines with J gene TRBJ1-2, with unresolved D. Between the trimmed V and J ends, which lost 2 bases and 4 bases, there was a span of 11 bases. The CDR3 has 14 residues. Germline CDR1 reads SEHNR; CDR2 reads FQNEAQ (reference sequence). The CDR3 sequence is CASSLLWGVYGYTF. Written as DNA, the CDR3 is TGTGCCAGCAGCTTATTGTGGGGAGTCTATGGCTACACCTTC. Full variable domain (remainder filled in from reference TRBV7-9 and TRBJ1-2): DTGVSQNPRHKITKRGQNVTFRCDPISEHNRLYWYRQTLGQGPEFLTYFQNEAQLEKSRLLSDRFSAERPKGSFSTLEIQRTEQGDSAMYLCASSLLWGVYGYTFGSGTRLTVV.

The gene calls are TRBV4-3 and TRBJ1-2; D uncertain. Germline lookup yields CDR1 LGHNA and CDR2 YSLEER. This CDR3 spans 15 amino acids. Trimming pared 0 bases from V and 2 bases from J, leaving 10 bases between. CDR3 sequence reads: CASSQDRGPNYGYTF. In DNA, the CDR3 is TGCGCCAGCAGCCAAGATCGAGGCCCGAACTATGGCTACACCTTC.

CDR3 region: CASSLFGGYNEQFF. CDR3 sequence (DNA): TGTGCCAGCAGTTTATTTGGGGGGTACAATGAGCAGTTCTTC. The chain links TRBV27 to TRBJ2-1; maybe TRBD2 (6 bases). CDR1 and CDR2 from the germline V gene are MNHEY and SMNVEV (reference sequence). This CDR3 spans 14 amino acids. V was cut by 1 base and J by 4 bases, with 8 bases left in between.

The V and J genes are TRBV6-6 and TRBJ1-1; D is uncertain. Germline V gives CDR1 MNHNY, CDR2 SVGAGI (reference sequence). V dropped 4 bases and J dropped 1 base, with 7 bases sitting between them. CDR3 length equals 13 residues. CDR3 sequence: CASSLTRNTEAFF. The CDR3 coding sequence is TGTGCCAGCAGTTTGACAAGGAACACTGAAGCTTTCTTT.

The chain combines TRBV15 with TRBJ1-5; TRBD1 matches at 8 bases. J lost 5 bases, V lost 5 bases, and 5 bases had no gene match. Germline assignment: CDR1 LNHNV and CDR2 YYDKDF (reference sequence). The CDR3 contains 14 residues. This CDR3 is CATSGGQGDQPQHF. For the CDR3, the DNA is TGTGCCACCAGCGGAGGACAGGGAGATCAGCCCCAGCATTTT.

This clone was seen only a few times. The V call is TRBV5-6, the J call TRBJ1-2; TRBD1 might be the D (6 bases). The CDR3 has 14 amino acids. Germline values: CDR1 SGHDT, CDR2 YYEEEE. The V gene lost 0 bases and the J gene lost 1 base, with 7 bases spanning the gap. The CDR3 DNA follows: TGTGCCAGCAGCTTGGAACAGGGTAACTATGGCTACACCTTC. Encoded protein: CASSLEQGNYGYTF.

This chain uses TRBV9 with TRBJ2-3; D is perhaps TRBD1 (5 bases). Trimming left V 3 bases short and J 11 bases short, with 13 bases between. CDR1 is SGDLS, CDR2 YYNGEE, per germline. The length of the CDR3 is 12 residues. Here the CDR3 reads CASSGPTDGQYF. CDR3 DNA: TGTGCCAGCAGCGGGCCGACAGATGGGCAGTATTTT.

The rearrangement joins TRBV27 to TRBJ2-6; 7 nucleotides line up with TRBD1. Trimming at V came to 5 bases and at J to 2 bases, leaving 3 bases not matched to a gene. The germline CDR1 and CDR2 sequences are MNHEY and SMNVEV (reference sequence). The CDR3 contains 15 residues. The DNA for the CDR3 is TGTGCCAGCAGTACCACAGGGGCTGGGGCCAACGTCCTGACTTTC. Its translation is CASSTTGAGANVLTF.

The genes are TRBV7-3 and TRBJ2-7, with 9 bases identical to TRBD2. J lost 2 bases, V lost 5 bases, and 4 bases had no gene match. Germline V gives CDR1 SGHTA, CDR2 FQGTGA. This CDR3 contains 14 residues. Written as DNA, the CDR3 is TGTGCCAGCAGCGAGAGCGGGGGGCCCTACGAGCAGTACTTC. Its protein product is CASSESGGPYEQYF. Using reference TRBV7-3 and TRBJ2-7 for the parts outside the CDR3, the full variable domain is GAGVSQTPSNKVTEKGKYVELRCDPISGHTALYWYRQSLGQGPEFLIYFQGTGAADDSGLPNDRFFAVRPEGSVSTLKIQRTERGDSAVYLCASSESGGPYEQYFGPGTRLTVT.

The chain joins TRBV5-6 to TRBJ2-5, with D possibly matching TRBD1 (6 bases). CDR3 length: 13 amino acids. Germline values: CDR1 SGHDT, CDR2 YYEEEE. V was trimmed by 5 bases and J by 2 bases, leaving 10 bases between them. CDR3 loop: CASSKTGQETQYF. The CDR3, as DNA: TGTGCCAGCAGTAAAACAGGGCAAGAGACCCAGTACTTC.

The chain links TRBV5-1 to TRBJ2-3; the match to TRBD2 covers 14 bases. CDR3 length equals 16 residues. Germline V gene lookup returns CDR1 SGHRS and CDR2 YFSETQ. The junction had 5 bases not matched to a gene; V was cut back by 4 bases and J by 4 bases. The CDR3, as DNA: TGCGCCAGCAGCACGGGGACTAGCGGGAGCGCAGATACGCAGTATTTT. Translating it yields CASSTGTSGSADTQYF.

The chain is built from TRBV30 and TRBJ2-5; D is possibly TRBD1 (5 bases). V was pared by 4 bases and J by 5 bases, with 20 bases between. Germline-derived CDR1 and CDR2 are GTSNPN and SVGIG (reference sequence). This CDR3 has 15 amino acids. The CDR3 nucleotides are TGTGCCTGGACAAATGGACATACTATGGGGGAGACCCAGTACTTC. Encoded protein: CAWTNGHTMGETQYF.

The rearrangement links TRBV28 to TRBJ2-5; 7 bases agree with TRBD2. The germline gives CDR1 MDHEN, CDR2 SYDVKM. The CDR3 has 15 residues. The ends lost 6 bases at V and 5 bases at J; junction bases unmatched: 12. This chain's CDR3 is CASSPGTTPSETQYF. DNA for the CDR3: TGTGCCAGCAGCCCCGGGACTACCCCTTCTGAGACCCAGTACTTC.

This sequence joins TRBV7-8 and TRBJ1-1; D is uncertain. CDR3 length: 14 amino acids. Trimming took off 3 bases at V and 3 bases at J, with 11 bases between the two ends. Per germline, CDR1 SGHVS and CDR2 FQNEAQ. As DNA, the CDR3 is TGTGCCAGCAGCTTCGGCAGGATTGACACTGAAGCTTTCTTT. Its protein product is CASSFGRIDTEAFF. Variable domain in full (rest from reference TRBV7-8 and TRBJ1-1): GAGVSQSPRYKVAKRGQDVALRCDPISGHVSLFWYQQALGQGPEFLTYFQNEAQLDKSGLPSDRFFAERPEGSVSTLKIQRTQQEDSAVYLCASSFGRIDTEAFFGQGTRLTVV.

V usage is TRBV5-1 and J usage is TRBJ2-7; no definite D call. The CDR3 has 15 residues. Germline loops: CDR1 SGHRS, CDR2 YFSETQ. Trimming took off 4 bases at V and 7 bases at J, with 21 bases between the two ends. CDR3 residues: CASSPQTHQFEEQYF. In DNA, the CDR3 is TGCGCCAGCAGCCCCCAGACTCACCAGTTTGAGGAGCAGTACTTC.